These 10 T cell receptor beta chains share one sample of origin, sequenced in a study of tumor-infiltrating lymphocytes in oesophageal squamous cell carcinoma. Each CDR3 protein is one row after TCRdb ran MiXCR on the PCR reads. Of about 17,000 distinct CDR3 sequences in the sample, 45% to 50% were seen once. Sequencing was carried out using normal esophageal tissue next to the tumor. These receptors all stem from a female donor with esophageal squamous cell carcinoma.

V and J are TRBV7-6 and TRBJ2-7, with D perhaps TRBD2 (5 bases). There are 12 residues in the CDR3. Germline CDR1 and CDR2: SGHVS and FNYEAQ. V was pared by 5 bases and J by 7 bases, with 12 bases between. This CDR3 is CASSIYRGEQYF. The CDR3 region has the DNA TGTGCCAGCAGCATCTATCGCGGGGAGCAGTACTTC.

By its share, this clonotype is medium-sized. The CDR3 protein is CASSLTGGSPSYEQYF. CDR3 bases: TGTGCCAGCAGCTTAACGGGGGGCTCCCCATCCTACGAGCAGTACTTC. The chain links TRBV7-3 to TRBJ2-7; D might be TRBD1 or TRBD2, each matching 6 bases. The CDR3 has 16 amino acids. The germline V gene encodes CDR1 SGHTA and CDR2 FQGTGA. The V end lost 0 bases, the J end lost 1 base, and 13 bases lay between the germline ends.

The V call is TRBV5-6, the J call TRBJ2-4; perhaps TRBD1 as D (6 bases). TRBJ2-7 explains the end of the DNA better; the J call may be wrong. The CDR3 covers 15 residues. The V gene's germline CDR1 is SGHDT and CDR2 YYEEEE. CDR3 residues: CASSLVGGRYYEQYF. The CDR3 DNA sequence: TGTGCCAGCAGCTTGGTAGGGGGACGTTACTACGAGCAGTACTTC.

This clonotype was recorded a few times. V usage is TRBV24-1 and J usage is TRBJ2-7; 9 bases are a match to TRBD1. V shed 12 bases, J shed 5 bases, and the junction held 10 bases outside the gene matches. The CDR3 has 13 amino acids. CDR1 is KGHDR and CDR2 is SFDVKD in the germline V gene. In DNA, the CDR3 is TGTGCCGCCTGCCGGGACAGGGTCCACGAGCAGTACTTC. Translating gives CAACRDRVHEQYF.

This clonotype was found many times. Just one base apart from a much larger clone, this may be a read error. V usage is TRBV7-9 and J usage is TRBJ2-5; D may be TRBD2 (7 bases). V was trimmed by 3 bases and J by 11 bases, leaving 16 bases between them. The CDR3 has 13 amino acids. Germline lookup yields CDR1 SEHNR and CDR2 FQNEAQ (reference sequence). The CDR3 protein is CASSFVAGAYQYF. CDR3 in DNA: TGTGCCAGCAGCTTCGTTGCGGGGGCATATCAGTACTTC. Full variable domain (missing parts from reference TRBV7-9 and TRBJ2-5): DTGVSQNPRHKITKRGQNVTFRCDPISEHNRLYWYRQTLGQGPEFLTYFQNEAQLEKSRLLSDRFSAERPKGSFSTLEIQRTEQGDSAMYLCASSFVAGAYQYFGPGTRLLVL.

In this sample, this clonotype turned up once. The rearrangement links TRBV7-8 to TRBJ2-3; no reliable D call. The germline gives CDR1 SGHVS, CDR2 FQNEAQ. Trimming cost V 4 bases and J 0 bases, with 11 bases left between them. The CDR3 consists of 15 residues. The CDR3 loop reads CASSSFGFSTDTQYF. CDR3 in DNA: TGTGCCAGCAGCTCTTTCGGGTTTAGCACAGATACGCAGTATTTT. Filled out from reference TRBV7-8 and TRBJ2-3, the complete variable domain reads GAGVSQSPRYKVAKRGQDVALRCDPISGHVSLFWYQQALGQGPEFLTYFQNEAQLDKSGLPSDRFFAERPEGSVSTLKIQRTQQEDSAVYLCASSSFGFSTDTQYFGPGTRLTVL.

The CDR3 here is CASRREDTQYF. The CDR3 nucleotides are TGTGCCAGCAGACGGGAAGATACGCAGTATTTT. The chain employs TRBV6-5 and TRBJ2-3, with D perhaps TRBD2 (5 bases). The V end lost 6 bases, the J end lost 5 bases, and 6 bases lay between the germline ends. Looked up from germline, CDR1 is MNHEY and CDR2 is SVGAGI. The CDR3 contains 11 residues.

The V and J genes are TRBV5-5 and TRBJ2-1, with D unresolved. Germline V gives CDR1 SGHKS, CDR2 YYEKEE (reference sequence). CDR3 length: 11 amino acids. The V end lost 7 bases, the J end lost 3 bases, and 5 bases lay between the germline ends. The CDR3 spells CASLDYNEQFF. The CDR3 coding sequence is TGTGCCAGCTTGGACTACAATGAGCAGTTCTTC.

The chain links TRBV7-8 to TRBJ2-7; 7 bases map to TRBD2. The J call may be faulty, since TRBJ2-1 better matches the DNA end. CDR3 size: 18 residues. Germline-derived CDR1 and CDR2 are SGHVS and FQNEAQ. CDR3 DNA sequence: TGTGCCAGCAGCTTAATTGCTGGGGGTAGCGGGCTCTACAATGAGCAGTTCTTC. It yields the protein CASSLIAGGSGLYNEQFF.

This clonotype has just a few counts. J is TRBJ1-5 and V is TRBV5-5; D might be TRBD1 (6 bases). This CDR3 is built from 13 residues. Trimming shortened V by 4 bases and J by 5 bases, and 10 bases separated the two germline ends. Germline V lookup: CDR1 SGHKS, CDR2 YYEKEE (reference sequence). The CDR3 protein is CASSRGLDQPQHF. The CDR3 coding sequence is TGTGCCAGCAGCCGGGGGCTCGATCAGCCCCAGCATTTT.